The subject of this entry is one T cell receptor beta chain. The sample originates from a study of blood T cell repertoires in COVID-19. Germline CDR1 and CDR2: KGHSH and LQKENI. The CDR3 sequence is 14 residues long. V was pared by 4 bases and J by 4 bases, with 13 bases between. Authors' processing steps: Amplification from reference gene primers served as the basis for estimated nucleated cell counts. Repertoires were generated with immunoSEQ multiplex PCR, while TCRdb's copy carries only in-frame clones and drops some. V and J calls and clone size are those listed in that table; D and trimming were worked out from the DNA. The table has about 50,000 clones, about nine tenths seen once.

V is TRBV18 and J is TRBJ1-1; D remains unclear. The sample comprised peripheral blood. The receptor was derived from a man aged 40-55 years with acute or convalescent COVID-19. DNA for the CDR3: TGTGCCAGCTCACTGGCGGAAAGTAGCACTGAAGCTTTCTTT. Encoded protein: CASSLAESSTEAFF.